This is a list of T cell receptor beta chains from one sample in a study of type 1 and type 2 diabetes patients. TCRdb reanalysed the multiplex PCR reads using MiXCR and keeps one entry per CDR3 protein. The data show 250,000 to 300,000 distinct CDR3 sequences, more than 40% seen once. Input material: peripheral blood mononuclear cells (PBMCs). These receptors were collected from a man aged 18 to 30 with type 2 diabetes. Both conserved end residues are part of each CDR3. A D gene is named only where the DNA matches it firmly. Clone sizes are given selectively: once, few, many, or a class where the clone is expanded.

-	-	TRBV29-1	TRBJ2-5	-	CSVVGQGAHGF
-	-	TRBV6-6	TRBJ1-1	TGTGCCAGCAGTGACCACAGGGTCAACACTGAAGCTTTCTTT	CASSDHRVNTEAFF
-	TRBD1	TRBV27	TRBJ1-1	TGTGCCAGCTTTCGACAGGGGTACAACACTGAAGCTTTCTTT	CASFRQGYNTEAFF
-	-	TRBV2	TRBJ2-1	TGTGCCAGCAGTGAGCAGGGGACGATAACAATTTATTACAATGAGCAGTTCTTC	CASSEQGTITIYYNEQFF
-	-	TRBV20-1	TRBJ2-5	TGCAGTGCCAAGGAGGGGTTCCAAGAGACCCAGTACTTC	CSAKEGFQETQYF
few	-	TRBV6-5	TRBJ2-7	TGTGCCAGCAGTTCAGCCCGGGAGCAGTACTTC	CASSSAREQYF
few	-	TRBV29-1	TRBJ2-2	TGCAGCGTTGAAGCAGCGTCCAAGAACACCGGGGAGCTGTTTTTT	CSVEAASKNTGELFF
-	-	TRBV19	TRBJ2-5	TGTGCCAGTAGCAGGACAGCAAACGACAAGACCCAGTACTTC	CASSRTANDKTQYF
few	-	TRBV28	TRBJ2-7	TGTGCCAGCAGTTCCCAGGGTCGCGAGCAGTACTTC	CASSSQGREQYF
-	-	TRBV9	TRBJ1-2	TGTGCCAGCAGCGTAGAGGTGGGGTCCGGTGGCTACACCTTC	CASSVEVGSGGYTF
-	TRBD1	TRBV18	TRBJ2-7	TGTGCCAGCTCACCCGGGACAGGGGGATCCTACGAGCAGTACTTC	CASSPGTGGSYEQYF
once	-	TRBV12-3/TRBV12-4	TRBJ1-2	TGTGCCAGCAGCCCGGACGGCTCTTATGGCTACACCTTC	CASSPDGSYGYTF
-	-	TRBV6-2/TRBV6-3	TRBJ2-7	TGTGCCAGCAGTCTTTTTAGGGCCTACGAGCAGTACTTC	CASSLFRAYEQYF
few	TRBD2	TRBV10-3	TRBJ2-5	TGTGCCATCAGTGGGTTTGGTAGCGGGAGTGCTGGGGAGACCCAGTACTTC	CAISGFGSGSAGETQYF
-	-	TRBV19	TRBJ2-3	TGTGCCAGTAGCGACAAAACCAGCACAGATACGCAGTATTTT	CASSDKTSTDTQYF
-	-	TRBV11-3	TRBJ1-2	TGTGCCAGCAGCTTAGATGATCCAGGGAGAGCTAACTATGGCTACACCTTC	CASSLDDPGRANYGYTF
-	TRBD2	TRBV25-1	TRBJ2-1	TGTGCCAGCAGTGAACATAAGGGACTAGTCTACAATGAGCAGTTCTTC	CASSEHKGLVYNEQFF
-	TRBD1	TRBV15	TRBJ2-7	TGTGCCACCAGCAGGGACACAGGGGACTACGAGCAGTACTTC	CATSRDTGDYEQYF
-	-	TRBV6-1	TRBJ2-7	TGTGCCAGCAGTTACTTACGGCGGCATTCCTACGAGCAGTACTTC	CASSYLRRHSYEQYF
-	-	TRBV6-6	TRBJ1-1	TGTGCCAGCAGTTACACGACAGGTGAAGCTTTCTTT	CASSYTTGEAFF
-	-	TRBV19	TRBJ2-7	TGTGCCAGTAGTCCAGTAGCGGATTCCTACGAGCAGTACTTC	CASSPVADSYEQYF
few	-	TRBV7-9	TRBJ2-5	TGTGCCAGCAGCCCCGGGGGTAGGGAGACCCAGTACTTC	CASSPGGRETQYF
-	TRBD2	TRBV14	TRBJ2-1	TGTGCCAGCAGCCAGGGGGCTAGCGGGTACAATGAGCAGTTCTTC	CASSQGASGYNEQFF
-	-	TRBV20-1	TRBJ2-3	TGCAGTGCTAGTGGAGAGAACACAGATACGCAGTATTTT	CSASGENTDTQYF
-	-	TRBV27	TRBJ2-3	TGTGCCAGCAGTTACGCCGATACGCAGTATTTT	CASSYADTQYF
-	-	TRBV7-9	TRBJ1-1	TGTGCCAGCAGCTCCCCTGGAGGGGCTACCACTGAAGCTTTCTTT	CASSSPGGATTEAFF
few	-	TRBV11-1	TRBJ2-3	TGTGCCAGCAGCCTCGGGATTTCCACAGATACGCAGTATTTT	CASSLGISTDTQYF
-	TRBD1	TRBV6-5	TRBJ1-6	TGTGCCAGCAGCTCCCAGACAGGGGGTAATTCACCCCTCCACTTT	CASSSQTGGNSPLHF
-	-	TRBV29-1	TRBJ2-1	TGCAGCGCCGTGGACAGTCACAATGAGCAGTTCTTC	CSAVDSHNEQFF
-	TRBD2	TRBV7-2	TRBJ2-5	TGTGCCAGCAGTCGTAGCGGGTTCCAAGAGACCCAGTACTTC	CASSRSGFQETQYF
many	-	TRBV12-3/TRBV12-4	TRBJ2-5	TGTGCCAGCAGTTTATCGGGGCTGGAGACCCAGTACTTC	CASSLSGLETQYF
few	-	TRBV7-2	TRBJ2-5	TGTGCCAGCAGCTCACAACGGGAGACCCAGTACTTC	CASSSQRETQYF
-	-	TRBV6-1	TRBJ2-7	TGTGCCAGCAGTGAAGTGGGGGGCGCCGGTTCAGACGAGCAGTACTTC	CASSEVGGAGSDEQYF
-	-	TRBV7-9	TRBJ2-5	TGTGCCAGCAGCGAATGGAGAGGGGGAGAGACCCAGTACTTC	CASSEWRGGETQYF
-	-	TRBV5-1	TRBJ1-3	TGCGCCAGCAGCCCACAACCTGGAAACACCATATATTTT	CASSPQPGNTIYF
once	-	TRBV27	TRBJ2-7	TGTGCCAGCAGTCCGGGACTCTACCGTACCTACGAGCAGTACTTC	CASSPGLYRTYEQYF
-	TRBD2	TRBV13	TRBJ2-1	TGTGCCAGCAGCGCCGCCCTAGCGGGCAGCTACAATGAGCAGTTCTTC	CASSAALAGSYNEQFF
-	TRBD1	TRBV25-1	TRBJ1-2	TGTGCCAGCAGTGGCCTTGGACAGGGGGTCTTTAACTATGGCTACACCTTC	CASSGLGQGVFNYGYTF
-	-	TRBV30	TRBJ1-4	TGTGCCTGGAGTGTGGGAACTCTTAATGAAAAACTGTTTTTT	CAWSVGTLNEKLFF
-	TRBD2	TRBV7-3	TRBJ2-3	TGTGCCAGCAGCCCAGGTGGGGAGGGCGGAAATACGCAGTATTTT	CASSPGGEGGNTQYF
many	-	TRBV15	TRBJ2-7	TGTGCCACCAGCAGAGGGGGATTCGACTCCTACGAGCAGTACTTC	CATSRGGFDSYEQYF
-	TRBD1	TRBV12-3/TRBV12-4	TRBJ2-7	TGTGCCAGCAGCCGGACAGGGGGCACCCTCGACGAGCAGTACTTC	CASSRTGGTLDEQYF
once	TRBD2	TRBV19	TRBJ2-7	TGTGCCAGTAGCCTGACTAGCGGGGCCTCCTACGAGCAGTACTTC	CASSLTSGASYEQYF
-	-	TRBV24-1	TRBJ2-3	TGTGCCACCAGTGGCCAGGGTCGGACAGATACGCAGTATTTT	CATSGQGRTDTQYF
-	TRBD1	TRBV6-1	TRBJ1-1	TGCGCCAGCAGGGGGACCGGGACTGAAGCTTTCTTT	CASRGTGTEAFF
-	-	TRBV27	TRBJ1-5	TGTGCCAGCAGTCTAACGAATACAGGGCGTTTGAGTCAGCCCCAGCATTTT	CASSLTNTGRLSQPQHF
-	-	TRBV19	TRBJ2-1	TGTGCCAGTAGTATCGGGGAGGGGGCTGGCAATGAGCAGTTCTTC	CASSIGEGAGNEQFF
few	-	TRBV12-5	TRBJ2-5	TGTGCCAGCAGCTTGGCCACGGAAAAAGAGACCCAGTACTTC	CASSLATEKETQYF
few	-	TRBV19	TRBJ2-1	TGTGCCAGCAGCTGGGACGCCAGCTCCTACAATGAGCAGTTCTTC	CASSWDASSYNEQFF
few	TRBD2	TRBV12-3/TRBV12-4	TRBJ2-1	TGTGCCAGCGGTGCGGGAGGGGAGCATGAGCAGTTCTTC	CASGAGGEHEQFF
-	TRBD2	TRBV6-4	TRBJ2-3	TGTGCCAGCGGTGAATCCGGCGGGGGGCCCACAGATACGCAGTATTTT	CASGESGGGPTDTQYF
few	TRBD2	TRBV30	TRBJ2-5	TGTGCCTGGGCTGTTGGGGGGGGGACCCAGTACTTC	CAWAVGGGTQYF
once	TRBD1	TRBV6-5	TRBJ2-5	TGTGCCAGGAAAGGACAGGACGGAGAGACCCAGTACTTC	CARKGQDGETQYF
few	-	TRBV14	TRBJ2-7	TGTGCCAGCAGCCAGGCTGCGAGGGGGGAGCAGTACTTC	CASSQAARGEQYF
many	-	TRBV2	TRBJ1-1	TGTGCCAGCAGTGAGGGGAGGGTCGGAAACACTGAAGCTTTCTTT	CASSEGRVGNTEAFF